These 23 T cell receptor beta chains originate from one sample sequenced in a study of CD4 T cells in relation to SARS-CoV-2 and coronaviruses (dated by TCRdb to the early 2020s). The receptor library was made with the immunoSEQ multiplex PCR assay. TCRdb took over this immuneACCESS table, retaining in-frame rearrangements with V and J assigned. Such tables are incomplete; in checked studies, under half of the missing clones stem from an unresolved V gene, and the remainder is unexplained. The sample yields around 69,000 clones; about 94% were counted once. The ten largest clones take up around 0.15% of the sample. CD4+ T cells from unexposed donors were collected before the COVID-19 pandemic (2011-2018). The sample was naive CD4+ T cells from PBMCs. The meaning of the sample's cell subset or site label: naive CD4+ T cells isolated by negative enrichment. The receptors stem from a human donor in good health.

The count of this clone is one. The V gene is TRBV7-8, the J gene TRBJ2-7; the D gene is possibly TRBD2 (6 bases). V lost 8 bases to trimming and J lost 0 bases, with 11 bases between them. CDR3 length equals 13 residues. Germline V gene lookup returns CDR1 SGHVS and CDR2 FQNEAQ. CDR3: CASVSGSSYEQYF. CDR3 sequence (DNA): TGTGCCAGCGTTAGCGGAAGCTCCTACGAGCAGTACTTC.

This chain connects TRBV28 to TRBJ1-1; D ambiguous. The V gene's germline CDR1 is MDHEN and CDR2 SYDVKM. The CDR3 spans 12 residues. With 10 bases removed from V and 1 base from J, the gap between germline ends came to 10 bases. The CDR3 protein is CATYWENTEAFF. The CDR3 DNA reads TGTGCCACCTATTGGGAGAACACTGAAGCTTTCTTT.

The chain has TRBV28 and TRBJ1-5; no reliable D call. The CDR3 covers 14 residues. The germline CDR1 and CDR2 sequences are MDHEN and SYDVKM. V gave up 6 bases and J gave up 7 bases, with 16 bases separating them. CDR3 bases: TGTGCCAGCAGCAGTTCCCATTCAGGACAGCCCCAGCATTTT. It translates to CASSSSHSGQPQHF. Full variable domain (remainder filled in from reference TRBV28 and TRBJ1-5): DVKVTQSSRYLVKRTGEKVFLECVQDMDHENMFWYRQDPGLGLRLIYFSYDVKMKEKGDIPEGYSVSREKKERFSLILESASTNQTSMYLCASSSSHSGQPQHFGDGTRLSIL.

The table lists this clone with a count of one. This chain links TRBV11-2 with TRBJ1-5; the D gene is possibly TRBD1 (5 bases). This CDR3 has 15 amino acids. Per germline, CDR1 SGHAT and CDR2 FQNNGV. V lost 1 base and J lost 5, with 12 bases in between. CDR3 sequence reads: CASSLVSGLDQPQHF. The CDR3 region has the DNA TGTGCCAGCAGCTTAGTTTCAGGGCTTGATCAGCCCCAGCATTTT.

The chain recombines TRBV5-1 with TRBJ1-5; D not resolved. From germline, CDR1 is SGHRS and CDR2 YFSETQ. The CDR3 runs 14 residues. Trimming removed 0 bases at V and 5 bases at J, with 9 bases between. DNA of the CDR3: TGCGCCAGCAGCTTGGCGGGGATGCATCAGCCCCAGCATTTT. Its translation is CASSLAGMHQPQHF.

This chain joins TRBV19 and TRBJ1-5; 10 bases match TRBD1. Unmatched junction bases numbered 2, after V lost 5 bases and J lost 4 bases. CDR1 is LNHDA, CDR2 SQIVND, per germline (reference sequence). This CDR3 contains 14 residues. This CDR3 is CASSGGQGNQPQHF. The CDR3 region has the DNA TGTGCCAGTAGTGGGGGACAGGGGAATCAGCCCCAGCATTTT.

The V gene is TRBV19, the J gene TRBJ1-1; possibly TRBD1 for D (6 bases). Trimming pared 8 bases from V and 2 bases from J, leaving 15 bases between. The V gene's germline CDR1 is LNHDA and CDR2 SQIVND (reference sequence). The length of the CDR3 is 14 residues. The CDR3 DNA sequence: TGTGCCAGTGGGGGCTGGACACTAAACACTGAAGCTTTCTTT. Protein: CASGGWTLNTEAFF.

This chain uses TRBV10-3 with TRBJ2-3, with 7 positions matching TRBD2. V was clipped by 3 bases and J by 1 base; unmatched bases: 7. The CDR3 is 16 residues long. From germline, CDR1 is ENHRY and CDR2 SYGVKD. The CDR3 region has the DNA TGTGCCATCAGTGAAAAGTTGGCGGGAGGCACAGATACGCAGTATTTT. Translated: CAISEKLAGGTDTQYF.

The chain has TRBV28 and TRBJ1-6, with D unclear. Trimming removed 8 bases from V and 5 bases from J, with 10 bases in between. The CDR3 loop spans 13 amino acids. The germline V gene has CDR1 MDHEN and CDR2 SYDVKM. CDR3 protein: CASSRVDNSPLHF. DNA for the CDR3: TGTGCCAGCTCGCGGGTGGATAATTCACCCCTCCACTTT. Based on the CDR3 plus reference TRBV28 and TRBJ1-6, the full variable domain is DVKVTQSSRYLVKRTGEKVFLECVQDMDHENMFWYRQDPGLGLRLIYFSYDVKMKEKGDIPEGYSVSREKKERFSLILESASTNQTSMYLCASSRVDNSPLHFGNGTRLTVT.

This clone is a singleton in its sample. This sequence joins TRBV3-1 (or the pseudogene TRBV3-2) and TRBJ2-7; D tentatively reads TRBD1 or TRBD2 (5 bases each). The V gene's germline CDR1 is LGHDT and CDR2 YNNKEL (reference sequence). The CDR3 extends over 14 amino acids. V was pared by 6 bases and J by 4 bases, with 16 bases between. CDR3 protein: CASSRRVGEYEQYF. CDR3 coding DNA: TGTGCCAGCAGTCGCAGGGTGGGGGAGTACGAGCAGTACTTC.

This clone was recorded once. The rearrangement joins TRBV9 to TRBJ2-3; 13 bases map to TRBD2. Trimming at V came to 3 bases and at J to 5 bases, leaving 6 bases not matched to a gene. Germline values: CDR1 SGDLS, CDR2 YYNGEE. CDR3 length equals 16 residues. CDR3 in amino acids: CASSAALAGGGDTQYF. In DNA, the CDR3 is TGTGCCAGCAGCGCCGCACTAGCGGGAGGGGGAGATACGCAGTATTTT. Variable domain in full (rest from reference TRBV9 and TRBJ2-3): DSGVTQTPKHLITATGQRVTLRCSPRSGDLSVYWYQQSLDQGLQFLIQYYNGEERAKGNILERFSAQQFPDLHSELNLSSLELGDSALYFCASSAALAGGGDTQYFGPGTRLTVL.

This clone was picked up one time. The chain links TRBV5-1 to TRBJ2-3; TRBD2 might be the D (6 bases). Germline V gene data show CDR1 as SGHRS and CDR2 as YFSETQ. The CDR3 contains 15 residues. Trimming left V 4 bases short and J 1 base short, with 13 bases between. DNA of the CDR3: TGCGCCAGCAGCCCCCGAGCGGGTCGCACAGATACGCAGTATTTT. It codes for CASSPRAGRTDTQYF.

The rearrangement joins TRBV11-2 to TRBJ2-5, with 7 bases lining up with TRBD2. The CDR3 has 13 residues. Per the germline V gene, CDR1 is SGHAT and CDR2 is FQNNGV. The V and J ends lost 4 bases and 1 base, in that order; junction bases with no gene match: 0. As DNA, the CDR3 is TGTGCCAGCAGCTCTAGCGGCCAAGAGACCCAGTACTTC. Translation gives CASSSSGQETQYF.

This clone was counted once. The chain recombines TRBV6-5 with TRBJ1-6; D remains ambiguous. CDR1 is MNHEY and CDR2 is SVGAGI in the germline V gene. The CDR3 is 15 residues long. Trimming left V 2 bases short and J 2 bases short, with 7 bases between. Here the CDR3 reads CASSYDRAYNSPLHF. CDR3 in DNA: TGTGCCAGCAGTTACGACCGTGCCTATAATTCACCCCTCCACTTT.

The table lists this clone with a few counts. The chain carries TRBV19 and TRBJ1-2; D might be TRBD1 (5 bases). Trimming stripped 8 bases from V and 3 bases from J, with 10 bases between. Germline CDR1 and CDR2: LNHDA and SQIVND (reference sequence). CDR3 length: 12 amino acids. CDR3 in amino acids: CASFRVDYGYTF. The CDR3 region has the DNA TGTGCCAGTTTCAGGGTAGACTATGGCTACACCTTC.

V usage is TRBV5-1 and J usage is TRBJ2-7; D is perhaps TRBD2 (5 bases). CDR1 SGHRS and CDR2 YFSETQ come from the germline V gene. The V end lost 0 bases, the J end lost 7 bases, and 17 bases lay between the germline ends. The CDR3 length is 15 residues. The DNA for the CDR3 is TGCGCCAGCAGCTTGGGTCCCGGGAACTACGAAGAGCAGTACTTC. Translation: CASSLGPGNYEEQYF.

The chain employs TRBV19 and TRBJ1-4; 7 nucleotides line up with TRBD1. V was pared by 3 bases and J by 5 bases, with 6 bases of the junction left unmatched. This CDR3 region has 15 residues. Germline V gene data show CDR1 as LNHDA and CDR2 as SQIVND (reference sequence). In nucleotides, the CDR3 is TGTGCCAGTAGTATGGGACAGACGTTAAATGAAAAACTGTTTTTT. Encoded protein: CASSMGQTLNEKLFF.

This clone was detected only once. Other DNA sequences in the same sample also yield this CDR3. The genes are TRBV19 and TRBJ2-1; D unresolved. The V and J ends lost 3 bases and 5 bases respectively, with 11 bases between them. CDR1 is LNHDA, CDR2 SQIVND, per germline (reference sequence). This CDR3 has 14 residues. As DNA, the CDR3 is TGTGCCAGTAGTATCCGGCCCCGAAACAATGAGCAGTTCTTC. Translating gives CASSIRPRNNEQFF.

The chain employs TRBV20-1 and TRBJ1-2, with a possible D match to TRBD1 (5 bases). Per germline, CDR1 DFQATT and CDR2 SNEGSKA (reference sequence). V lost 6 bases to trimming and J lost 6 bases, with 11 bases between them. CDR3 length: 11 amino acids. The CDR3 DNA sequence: TGCAGTGCGACGACAGAAAATGGCTACACCTTC. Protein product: CSATTENGYTF.

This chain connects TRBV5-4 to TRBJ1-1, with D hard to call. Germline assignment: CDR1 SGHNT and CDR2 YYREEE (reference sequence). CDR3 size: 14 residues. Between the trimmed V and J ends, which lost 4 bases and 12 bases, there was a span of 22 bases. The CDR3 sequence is CASSIDRAQRASFF. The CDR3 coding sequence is TGTGCCAGCAGCATCGACCGGGCCCAGAGGGCTTCTTTCTTT.

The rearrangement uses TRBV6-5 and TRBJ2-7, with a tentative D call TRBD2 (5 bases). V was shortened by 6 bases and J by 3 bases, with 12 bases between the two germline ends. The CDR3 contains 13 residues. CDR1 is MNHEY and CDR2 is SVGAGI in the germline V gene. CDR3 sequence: CASSRGSRYEQYF. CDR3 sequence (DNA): TGTGCCAGCAGCCGGGGTTCCCGCTACGAGCAGTACTTC.

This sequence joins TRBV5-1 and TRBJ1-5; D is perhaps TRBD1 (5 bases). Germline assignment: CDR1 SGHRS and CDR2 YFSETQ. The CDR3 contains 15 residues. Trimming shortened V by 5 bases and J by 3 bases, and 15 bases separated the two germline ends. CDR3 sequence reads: CASSPVGETNQPQHF. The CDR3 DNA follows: TGCGCCAGCAGTCCGGTGGGGGAAACCAATCAGCCCCAGCATTTT.

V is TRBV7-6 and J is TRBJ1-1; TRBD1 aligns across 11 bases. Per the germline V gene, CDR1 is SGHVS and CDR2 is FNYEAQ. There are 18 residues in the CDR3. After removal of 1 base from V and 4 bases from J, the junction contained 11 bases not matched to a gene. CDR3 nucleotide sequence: TGTGCCAGCAGCTTAGAAGGGACAGGGGGACTATTTGGCACTGAAGCTTTCTTT. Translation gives CASSLEGTGGLFGTEAFF.